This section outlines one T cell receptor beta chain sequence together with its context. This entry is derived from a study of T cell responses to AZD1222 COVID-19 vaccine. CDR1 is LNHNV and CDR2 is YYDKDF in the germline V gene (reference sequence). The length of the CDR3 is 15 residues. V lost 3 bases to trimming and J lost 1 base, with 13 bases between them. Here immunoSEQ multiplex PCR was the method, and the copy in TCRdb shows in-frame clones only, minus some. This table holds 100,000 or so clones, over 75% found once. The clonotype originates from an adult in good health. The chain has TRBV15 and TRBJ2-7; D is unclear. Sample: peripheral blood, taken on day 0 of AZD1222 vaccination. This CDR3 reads CATSSSGDLSYEQYF. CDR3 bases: TGTGCCACCAGCAGCTCGGGCGACCTGTCCTACGAGCAGTACTTC.